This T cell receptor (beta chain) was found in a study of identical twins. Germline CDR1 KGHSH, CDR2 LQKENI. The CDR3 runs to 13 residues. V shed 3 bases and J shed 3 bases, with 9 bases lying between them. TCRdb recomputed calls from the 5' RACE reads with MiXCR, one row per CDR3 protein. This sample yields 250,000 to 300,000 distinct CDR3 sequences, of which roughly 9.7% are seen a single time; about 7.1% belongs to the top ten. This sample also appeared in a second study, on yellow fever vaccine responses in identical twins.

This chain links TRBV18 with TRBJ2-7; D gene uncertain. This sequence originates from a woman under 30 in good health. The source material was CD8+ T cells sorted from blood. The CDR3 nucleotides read TGTGCCAGCTCACCTTCGCTTCTCTACGAGCAGTACTTC. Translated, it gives CASSPSLLYEQYF.